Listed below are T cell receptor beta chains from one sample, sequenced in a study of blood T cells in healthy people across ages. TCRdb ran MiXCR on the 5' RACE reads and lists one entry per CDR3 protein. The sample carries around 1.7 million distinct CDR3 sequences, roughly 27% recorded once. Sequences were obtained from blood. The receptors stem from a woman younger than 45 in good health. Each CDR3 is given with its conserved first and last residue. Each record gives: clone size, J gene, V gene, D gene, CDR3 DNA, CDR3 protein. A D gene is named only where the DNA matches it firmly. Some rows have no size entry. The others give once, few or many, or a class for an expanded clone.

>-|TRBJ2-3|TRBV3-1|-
TGTGCCAGCAGCCAAGACATGCGGGCAGATACGCAGTATTTT
CASSQDMRADTQYF
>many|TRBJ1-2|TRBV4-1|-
TGCGCCAGCAGCCAAGCAATAGTTGAGAGTCGTGGCTACACCTTC
CASSQAIVESRGYTF
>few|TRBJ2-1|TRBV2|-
TGTGCCAGCACAGGACAGCACAATGAGCAGTTCTTC
CASTGQHNEQFF
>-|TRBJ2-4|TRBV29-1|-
TGCAGCGTTGAAAGACGGGATGAAAACATTCAGTACTTC
CSVERRDENIQYF
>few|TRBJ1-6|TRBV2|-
TGTGCCAGCAGTGTTTCAGGGGATTCACCCCTCCACTTT
CASSVSGDSPLHF
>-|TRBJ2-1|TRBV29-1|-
TGCAGCTTCGGGTTGGGCCGCAATGAGCAGTTCTTC
CSFGLGRNEQFF
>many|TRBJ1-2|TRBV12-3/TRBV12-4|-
TGTGCCAGCAGTTCCCTGCAGGGCTATGGCTACACCTTC
CASSSLQGYGYTF
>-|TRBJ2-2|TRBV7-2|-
TGTGCCAGCAGCTTAGCGCAGGACAAAGGGGAGCTGTTTTTT
CASSLAQDKGELFF
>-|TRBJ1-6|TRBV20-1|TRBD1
TGCAGTGCTAGTTCCGGACAGGGAACTTCACCCCTCCACTTT
CSASSGQGTSPLHF
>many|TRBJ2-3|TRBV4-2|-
TGTGCCAGCAGCCAAGAGGCGGGCTGGGGGCAGGGTGATACGCAGTATTTT
CASSQEAGWGQGDTQYF
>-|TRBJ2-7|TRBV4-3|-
TGCGCCAGCAGCCAACGTTATCCTAGCGAAGCCTACGAGCAGTACTTC
CASSQRYPSEAYEQYF
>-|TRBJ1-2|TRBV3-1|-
TGTGCCAGAACCCAGGAGGTCGGGGACTATGGCTACACCTTC
CARTQEVGDYGYTF
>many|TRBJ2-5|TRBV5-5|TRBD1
TGTGCCAGCAGCTTGGCCAAGGCAGGGGGTTTGGAGACCCAGTACTTC
CASSLAKAGGLETQYF
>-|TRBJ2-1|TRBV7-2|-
TGTGCCAGCAGCGGCCCGAGGGCCCTTGAGCAGTTCTTC
CASSGPRALEQFF
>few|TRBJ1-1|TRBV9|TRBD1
TGTGCCAGCAGCGTAGGGACAGGGTTGAGGACTGAAGCTTTCTTT
CASSVGTGLRTEAFF
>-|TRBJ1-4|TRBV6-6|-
TGTGCCAGCAGTTACCCCAGAGGGAGAGGCACTAATGAAAAACTGTTTTTT
CASSYPRGRGTNEKLFF